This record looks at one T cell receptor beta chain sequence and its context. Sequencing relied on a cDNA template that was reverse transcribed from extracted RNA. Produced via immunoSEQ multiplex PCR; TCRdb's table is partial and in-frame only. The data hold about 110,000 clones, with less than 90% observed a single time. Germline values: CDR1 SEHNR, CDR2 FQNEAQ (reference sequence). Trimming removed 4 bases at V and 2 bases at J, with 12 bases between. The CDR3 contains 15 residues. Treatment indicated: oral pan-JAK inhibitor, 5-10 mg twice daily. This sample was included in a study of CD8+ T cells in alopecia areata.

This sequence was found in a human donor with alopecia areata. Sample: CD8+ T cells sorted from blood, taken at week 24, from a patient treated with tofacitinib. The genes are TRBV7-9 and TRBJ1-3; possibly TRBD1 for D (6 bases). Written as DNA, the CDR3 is TGTGCCAGCAGCTCGACAGGTACTCCTGGAAACACCATATATTTT. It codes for CASSSTGTPGNTIYF.